The next 5 T cell receptor beta chains were all read from a single sample in a study of T cells in Graves' hyperthyroidism and ophthalmopathy. The investigators amplified TCR beta CDR3 regions from RNA transcripts. HTBI primers were the set used in a first-round RT-PCR of the TCR CDR3. TCRdb redid the calling of the multiplex PCR reads with MiXCR, one entry per CDR3 protein. This sample yields approximately 710,000 distinct CDR3 sequences, of which 17% are seen a single time; 15% to 18% belongs to the top ten. The sequenced sample was blood. The receptors come from a man over 45 with Graves' hyperthyroidism.

The genes are TRBV28 and TRBJ1-2; D ambiguous. V lost 9 bases and J 4 bases, leaving 18 bases between the germline ends. The CDR3 spans 14 residues. From germline, CDR1 is MDHEN and CDR2 SYDVKM. This CDR3 reads CASLISSGVYGYTF. In DNA form, the CDR3 reads TGTGCCAGTCTTATATCTAGCGGGGTCTATGGCTACACCTTC.

This clonotype was observed at least ten times. V and J are TRBV29-1 and TRBJ1-1; TRBD1 matches 7 bases. The length of the CDR3 is 17 residues. The germline gives CDR1 SQVTM, CDR2 ANQGSEA. Unmatched junction bases numbered 18, after V lost 4 bases and J lost 4 bases. For the CDR3, the DNA is TGCAGCGTTGGCTCCTCTGATCTACAGGGGAGAGTCACTGAAGCTTTCTTT. Encoded protein: CSVGSSDLQGRVTEAFF.

Ten or more counts support this clonotype. The J gene is TRBJ1-2, the V gene TRBV12-3 or TRBV12-4; D possibly corresponds to TRBD1 (6 bases). Deletions cut 3 bases from V and 6 bases from J, with 14 bases between. The CDR3 has 14 amino acids. CDR3 sequence (DNA): TGTGCCAGCAGTTTCGGGGGGGCGATCCATGGCTACACCTTC. This encodes CASSFGGAIHGYTF.

This clonotype was picked up many times. This CDR3 is CASSVQGGGTEAFF. CDR3 coding DNA: TGTGCCAGCAGTGTCCAGGGGGGTGGCACTGAAGCTTTCTTT. This sequence joins TRBV2 and TRBJ1-1; 7 bases are shared with TRBD1. The J segment lost 4 bases and the V segment lost 4 bases, leaving 6 bases of the junction unmatched. This CDR3 spans 14 amino acids. In germline, CDR1 is SNHLY, CDR2 FYNNEI.

The chain recombines TRBV29-1 with TRBJ2-3; 11 bases match TRBD2. Trimming cost V 7 bases and J 1 base; bases outside gene matches: 1. The CDR3 runs 13 residues. The germline V gene has CDR1 SQVTM and CDR2 ANQGSEA. As DNA, the CDR3 is TGCAGCGGGACTAGCGGGCGCACAGATACGCAGTATTTT. This codes for CSGTSGRTDTQYF.